What follows are 31 T cell receptor beta chains derived from one specimen sequenced in a study of CD8+ T cells in alopecia areata. Isolated RNA was reverse transcribed into cDNA used as the sequencing template. Sequenced by immunoSEQ multiplex PCR; TCRdb stores in-frame clones only, minus some. The sample holds 90,000 to 100,000 clones, about 64% seen once. Treatment meaning: oral pan-JAK inhibitor, 5-10 mg twice daily. The sequencing here drew on CD8+ T cells sorted from blood, taken at week 4, from a patient treated with tofacitinib. The receptors shown here come from a human donor with alopecia areata.

The chain uses TRBV7-6 and TRBJ2-1, with 12 bases that match TRBD2. The CDR3 covers 21 residues. The germline V gene has CDR1 SGHVS and CDR2 FNYEAQ. J was trimmed by 3 bases and V by 1 base; bases with no gene match: 16. DNA for the CDR3: TGTGCCAGCAGCTTAGTCCGACTAGCGGGAGCTAAGACAGGGGACTACAATGAGCAGTTCTTC. Residues: CASSLVRLAGAKTGDYNEQFF.

The chain combines TRBV5-6 with TRBJ2-2; D ambiguous. Trimming took 0 bases from V and 1 from J, leaving 4 bases between them. The V gene's germline CDR1 is SGHDT and CDR2 YYEEEE. The CDR3 extends over 14 amino acids. The DNA of the CDR3 is TGTGCCAGCAGCTTGGGTCTGAACACCGGGGAGCTGTTTTTT. Translated: CASSLGLNTGELFF.

V usage is TRBV5-6 and J usage is TRBJ2-3; TRBD2 matches 8 bases. Looked up from germline, CDR1 is SGHDT and CDR2 is YYEEEE. The CDR3 runs 15 residues. Losses at the gene ends were 4 bases for V and 1 base for J; bases not matched to a gene: 5. The chain's CDR3 is CASSESGGRTDTQYF. The DNA for the CDR3 is TGTGCCAGCAGCGAAAGCGGGGGCCGCACAGATACGCAGTATTTT.

The chain joins TRBV4-2 to TRBJ2-5; 9 nucleotides line up with TRBD2. V shed 0 bases, J shed 3 bases, and the junction held 17 bases outside the gene matches. CDR3 length equals 20 residues. CDR1 is LGHNA, CDR2 YNFKEQ, per germline. The DNA for the CDR3 is TGTGCCAGCAGCCAAGATCCCCTCTTAATGTTGACTAGCGGAAAAGAGACCCAGTACTTC. Protein: CASSQDPLLMLTSGKETQYF.

The chain is built from TRBV27 and TRBJ2-1; 10 nucleotides align to TRBD1. Per the germline V gene, CDR1 is MNHEY and CDR2 is SMNVEV (reference sequence). V was clipped by 3 bases and J by 8 bases; unmatched bases: 4. The CDR3 has 14 amino acids. The CDR3: CASSFGTGDDEQFF. DNA for the CDR3: TGTGCCAGCAGTTTCGGGACAGGGGATGATGAGCAGTTCTTC.

This clone was picked up one time. V and J are TRBV5-6 and TRBJ2-2; TRBD2 aligns across 12 bases. The CDR3 consists of 16 residues. The germline gives CDR1 SGHDT, CDR2 YYEEEE. V lost 2 bases and J lost 4; bases outside the gene matches: 3. The CDR3 DNA sequence: TGTGCCAGCAGCTTACTAGCGGGAGGCGCCACCGGGGAGCTGTTTTTT. It translates to CASSLLAGGATGELFF.

The chain recombines TRBV5-1 with TRBJ1-6; D uncertain. With 0 bases removed from V and 7 bases from J, the gap between germline ends came to 11 bases. The CDR3 runs to 15 residues. Germline CDR1 is SGHRS and CDR2 is YFSETQ. The chain's CDR3 is CASSLDWQNNSPLHF. The CDR3 nucleotides read TGCGCCAGCAGCTTGGATTGGCAGAACAATTCACCCCTCCACTTT.

The chain uses TRBV13 and TRBJ2-3; no clear D gene. Germline CDR1 is PRHDT and CDR2 is FYEKMQ (reference sequence). V was pared by 4 bases and J by 1 base, with 3 bases between. The CDR3 sequence is 12 residues long. In DNA, the CDR3 is TGTGCCAGCAGCTCCGGCACAGATACGCAGTATTTT. Encoded protein: CASSSGTDTQYF.

The J gene is TRBJ1-1, the V gene TRBV29-1, with D perhaps TRBD1 (6 bases). Trimming removed 6 bases at V and 5 bases at J, with 7 bases between. The CDR3 is made up of 10 amino acids. CDR1 and CDR2 (germline): SQVTM, ANQGSEA. CDR3 nucleotide sequence: TGCAGCGTACAGGGAACTGAAGCTTTCTTT. Translated: CSVQGTEAFF.

The rearrangement uses TRBV5-6 and TRBJ2-1; 7 positions agree with TRBD2. This CDR3 spans 15 amino acids. The germline gives CDR1 SGHDT, CDR2 YYEEEE. V lost 0 bases, J lost 2 bases, and 2 bases stayed unmatched. CDR3 loop: CASSLGGRTYNEQFF. Here the CDR3 DNA reads TGTGCCAGCAGCTTGGGCGGGAGAACCTACAATGAGCAGTTCTTC.

The table lists this clone with a few counts. The V gene is TRBV7-9, the J gene TRBJ1-5; weak D call: TRBD1 (5 bases). This CDR3 spans 12 amino acids. V lost 8 bases and J lost 7, with 12 bases in between. Germline CDR1 SEHNR, CDR2 FQNEAQ (reference sequence). The DNA for the CDR3 is TGTGCCAGCGGGAGGGACGGGCAGCCCCAGCATTTT. It translates to CASGRDGQPQHF.

The chain employs TRBV28 and TRBJ2-6; 7 bases are a match to TRBD1. The CDR3 sequence is 19 residues long. In germline, CDR1 is MDHEN, CDR2 SYDVKM. The ends lost 6 bases at V and 0 bases at J; junction bases unmatched: 14. CDR3 sequence: CASSNDRAYTYSGANVLTF. For the CDR3, the DNA is TGTGCCAGCAGCAACGACAGGGCTTATACTTACTCTGGGGCCAACGTCCTGACTTTC.

This chain uses TRBV14 with TRBJ2-3; maybe TRBD1 (6 bases). V was cut by 0 bases and J by 2 bases, with 12 bases left in between. This CDR3 spans 16 amino acids. The V gene's germline CDR1 is SGHDN and CDR2 FVKESK. The CDR3 DNA sequence: TGTGCCAGCAGCCAAGATGTAGGGGGATTCACAGATACGCAGTATTTT. As protein: CASSQDVGGFTDTQYF.

This clone was counted once. This chain links TRBV10-3 with TRBJ2-1, with 8 bases aligning to TRBD2. Trimming removed 4 bases from V and 10 bases from J; junction bases left unmatched: 15. Germline lookup yields CDR1 ENHRY and CDR2 SYGVKD. The length of the CDR3 is 16 residues. DNA of the CDR3: TGTGCCATCAGTGCCTCCCGCGGGGAGCGGGGGTACGAGCAGTTCTTC. Translated, it gives CAISASRGERGYEQFF.

This clone was found a few times. The chain combines TRBV30 with TRBJ1-1; D is undetermined. There are 13 residues in the CDR3. Germline V gene lookup returns CDR1 GTSNPN and CDR2 SVGIG (reference sequence). The ends were cut back, 0 bases at V and 5 bases at J, with 10 bases in the middle. CDR3 sequence (DNA): TGTGCCTGGAGTGTCCCCTGGGATACTGAAGCTTTCTTT. Encoded protein: CAWSVPWDTEAFF.

The chain uses TRBV29-1 and TRBJ1-2; no reliable D call. This CDR3 is 14 amino acids long. Trimming stripped 0 bases from V and 4 bases from J, with 12 bases between. Germline CDR1 is SQVTM and CDR2 is ANQGSEA. In DNA, the CDR3 is TGCAGCGTTGAAGAAGAGGAGTCAGGCTATGGCTACACCTTC. It translates to CSVEEEESGYGYTF.

The rearrangement uses TRBV29-1 and TRBJ2-1, with 7 bases matching TRBD2. The V and J ends lost 6 bases and 0 bases, in that order; junction bases with no gene match: 2. This CDR3 spans 13 amino acids. From germline, CDR1 is SQVTM and CDR2 ANQGSEA. In DNA, the CDR3 is TGCAGCGTCGGGGGGAGCTCCTACAATGAGCAGTTCTTC. It encodes CSVGGSSYNEQFF.

This clone was recorded a few times. The rearrangement uses TRBV29-1 and TRBJ2-3; TRBD2 matches 8 bases. Trimming took 7 bases from V and 8 from J; bases not matched to a gene: 5. Germline CDR1 SQVTM, CDR2 ANQGSEA. The CDR3 contains 11 residues. The CDR3 nucleotides are TGCAGCGATACTAGCGGAGGTACGCAGTATTTT. Its protein is CSDTSGGTQYF.

J is TRBJ2-3 and V is TRBV7-9; 9 bases are a match to TRBD2. CDR1 and CDR2 from the germline V gene are SEHNR and FQNEAQ (reference sequence). The V segment lost 0 bases and the J segment 0 bases; nucleotides outside the gene matches: 1. This CDR3 is built from 16 residues. CDR3 coding DNA: TGTGCCAGCAGCTTAGCGGCGGGAGGGAGCACAGATACGCAGTATTTT. This sequence encodes CASSLAAGGSTDTQYF.

This rearrangement joins TRBV27 to TRBJ1-1; no firm D call. The CDR3 is 14 amino acids. The V end was cut by 2 bases, the J end by 1 base, with 8 bases between. CDR1 MNHEY and CDR2 SMNVEV come from the germline V gene (reference sequence). The CDR3 DNA reads as TGTGCCAGCAGTTTAGGTTCGGGGAACACTGAAGCTTTCTTT. Encoded protein: CASSLGSGNTEAFF.

This clone was seen only a few times. The V and J genes are TRBV29-1 and TRBJ2-5; 15 bases are shared with TRBD2. The CDR3 sequence is 16 residues long. The V gene end was trimmed by 3 bases and the J gene end by 0 bases; junction bases not matched to a gene: 2. The V gene's germline CDR1 is SQVTM and CDR2 ANQGSEA. The CDR3 coding sequence is TGCAGCGTTGACGGGACTAGCGGGGGGTACCAAGAGACCCAGTACTTC. Its translation is CSVDGTSGGYQETQYF.

V gene TRBV6-5 combines with J gene TRBJ2-1; TRBD2 agrees at 10 bases. The length of the CDR3 is 14 residues. Trimming at V came to 4 bases and at J to 8 bases, leaving 5 bases not matched to a gene. From germline, CDR1 is MNHEY and CDR2 SVGAGI. CDR3 sequence reads: CASSSSGSYDEQFF. The CDR3, as DNA: TGTGCCAGCAGTTCTAGCGGGAGCTATGATGAGCAGTTCTTC.

This clone was counted between two and nine times. The V gene is TRBV21-1, the J gene TRBJ2-3; the D call TRBD2 from the table was never checked on the DNA. TRBV21-1 is annotated as a pseudogene. The CDR3 length is 13 residues. This CDR3 is CASRAGVSDTQYF. DNA of the CDR3: TGTGCCAGCAGGGCGGGAGTTTCAGATACGCAGTATTTT.

The CDR3 loop is CASSLAGQAANTEAFF. The DNA for the CDR3 is TGCGCCAGCAGCTTGGCGGGACAGGCGGCAAACACTGAAGCTTTCTTT. This rearrangement joins TRBV5-1 to TRBJ1-1; 8 bases map to TRBD1. This CDR3 spans 16 amino acids. Germline values: CDR1 SGHRS, CDR2 YFSETQ. V trimming: 0 bases; J trimming: 2 bases; junction bases outside the gene matches: 6.

J is TRBJ1-2 and V is TRBV29-1; D perhaps matches TRBD1 (6 bases). From germline, CDR1 is SQVTM and CDR2 ANQGSEA. This CDR3 has 13 amino acids. Trimming shortened V by 0 bases and J by 10 bases, and 15 bases separated the two germline ends. The chain's CDR3 is CSVEEPDSLSYTF. CDR3 nucleotides: TGCAGCGTTGAAGAACCGGACAGTCTCTCCTACACCTTC.

This rearrangement joins TRBV4-2 to TRBJ2-3, with D perhaps TRBD2 (5 bases). V lost 0 bases and J lost 0, with 10 bases in between. The CDR3 has 16 amino acids. Germline assignment: CDR1 LGHNA and CDR2 YNFKEQ. In nucleotides, the CDR3 is TGTGCCAGCAGCCAAGAATTTTCGGGGAGCACAGATACGCAGTATTTT. Its translation: CASSQEFSGSTDTQYF.

A few counts support this clone. J is TRBJ1-2 and V is TRBV4-1, with no clear D. V gave up 3 bases and J gave up 8 bases, with 10 bases separating them. This CDR3 has 12 residues. Germline CDR1 reads MGHRA; CDR2 reads YSYEKL. CDR3 in amino acids: CASSHLEVGYTF. CDR3 DNA: TGCGCCAGCAGCCACTTAGAAGTGGGCTACACCTTC.

The chain has TRBV4-1 and TRBJ1-4, with unresolved D. Germline V CDR1 and CDR2: MGHRA, YSYEKL. The V end was cut by 1 base, the J end by 7 bases, with 4 bases between. The CDR3 runs to 12 residues. The CDR3 loop reads CASSQGFEKLFF. CDR3 coding DNA: TGCGCCAGCAGCCAAGGGTTTGAAAAACTGTTTTTT.

The V gene is TRBV5-6, the J gene TRBJ2-1; D gene unclear. CDR3 length equals 12 residues. V lost 0 bases to trimming and J lost 8 bases, with 6 bases between them. The germline V gene has CDR1 SGHDT and CDR2 YYEEEE. The CDR3 bases are TGTGCCAGCAGCTTGGTCAGCGATGAGCAGTTCTTC. This encodes CASSLVSDEQFF. The full variable domain, in which reference TRBV5-6 and TRBJ2-1 provide the parts outside the CDR3, is DAGVTQSPTHLIKTRGQQVTLRCSPKSGHDTVSWYQQALGQGPQFIFQYYEEEERQRGNFPDRFSGHQFPNYSSELNVNALLLGDSALYLCASSLVSDEQFFGPGTRLTVL.

The table lists this clone with many counts. CDR3 nucleotides: TGTGCCAGCAGCTTAGAGGGACAGGGGGAGACCCAGTACTTC. Translating gives CASSLEGQGETQYF. The chain carries TRBV13 and TRBJ2-5; 10 nucleotides line up with TRBD1. The CDR3 covers 14 residues. Looked up from germline, CDR1 is PRHDT and CDR2 is FYEKMQ (reference sequence). Unmatched junction bases numbered 1, after V lost 1 base and J lost 5 bases.

In nucleotides, the CDR3 is TGTGCCAGCAGCTTCTCCGGGACAGGGCTCGACACTGAAGCTTTCTTT. Translating gives CASSFSGTGLDTEAFF. This chain connects TRBV7-9 to TRBJ1-1, with 9 bases lining up with TRBD1. V shed 3 bases, J shed 3 bases, and the junction held 8 bases outside the gene matches. The CDR3 covers 16 residues. The V gene's germline CDR1 is SEHNR and CDR2 FQNEAQ (reference sequence). The full variable domain, rest sourced from reference TRBV7-9 and TRBJ1-1, is DTGVSQNPRHKITKRGQNVTFRCDPISEHNRLYWYRQTLGQGPEFLTYFQNEAQLEKSRLLSDRFSAERPKGSFSTLEIQRTEQGDSAMYLCASSFSGTGLDTEAFFGQGTRLTVV.